Listed here are 20 T cell receptor beta chains from one sample, sequenced in a study of T cells in Graves' hyperthyroidism and ophthalmopathy. TCR beta CDR3 regions were amplified from RNA transcripts. The primer set for the first-round RT-PCR of the TCR CDR3 was HTBI. One entry per CDR3 protein results from TCRdb running MiXCR on the multiplex PCR reads. The sample shows about 380,000 distinct CDR3 sequences, approximately 12% of them seen only once. Sequences were obtained from blood. The receptors stem from a man aged 25-45 years with Graves' hyperthyroidism that later progressed to Graves' ophthalmopathy.

This clonotype was observed at least ten times. The chain joins TRBV19 to TRBJ2-2, with a weak D call TRBD1 (6 bases). This CDR3 is built from 16 residues. Trimming pared 6 bases from V and 2 bases from J, leaving 16 bases between. The germline V gene has CDR1 LNHDA and CDR2 SQIVND (reference sequence). The CDR3 protein is CASRDIPTGNTGELFF. In DNA form, the CDR3 reads TGTGCCAGTAGGGATATTCCGACAGGTAACACCGGGGAGCTGTTTTTT.

J is TRBJ1-3 and V is TRBV6-1; 8 positions match TRBD1. Germline V CDR1 and CDR2: MNHNS, SASEGT. V lost 4 bases to trimming and J lost 8 bases; unmatched junction nucleotides: 16. CDR3 size: 17 residues. The CDR3 reads CASSARQGTLLEDTIYF. The CDR3 nucleotides read TGTGCCAGCAGTGCAAGACAGGGGACACTACTGGAGGACACCATATATTTT.

This clonotype came up many times. This chain joins TRBV12-3 or TRBV12-4 and TRBJ1-1; D gene uncertain. The V end lost 2 bases, the J end lost 4 bases, and 11 bases lay between the germline ends. The CDR3 has 14 amino acids. The CDR3 region is CASSLYRASTEAFF. The CDR3 DNA reads TGTGCCAGCAGTTTATACCGGGCCTCCACTGAAGCTTTCTTT.

This clonotype has at least ten counts. The CDR3 DNA sequence: TGCAGTGCTAGAGACGAGATCAAACTGTACACTGAAGCTTTCTTT. Amino acids: CSARDEIKLYTEAFF. This rearrangement joins TRBV20-1 to TRBJ1-1, with unresolved D. The CDR3 loop spans 15 amino acids. Per the germline V gene, CDR1 is DFQATT and CDR2 is SNEGSKA (reference sequence). The V gene lost 0 bases and the J gene lost 3 bases, with 14 bases spanning the gap.

CDR3 residues: CASSHQAGHTSAYEQYF. CDR3 sequence (DNA): TGTGCCAGCAGTCACCAGGCGGGACATACCTCCGCCTACGAGCAGTACTTC. The genes are TRBV6-5 and TRBJ2-7, with D perhaps TRBD1 or TRBD2 (6 bases each). Trimming pared 5 bases from V and 2 bases from J, leaving 22 bases between. CDR1 is MNHEY, CDR2 SVGAGI, per germline. The length of the CDR3 is 17 residues.

In this sample, this clonotype turned up a few times. The chain is built from TRBV7-9 and TRBJ2-6, with D maybe TRBD1 (6 bases). V was clipped by 5 bases and J by 2 bases, with 13 bases between them. The CDR3 spans 16 residues. Germline CDR1 is SEHNR and CDR2 is FQNEAQ (reference sequence). The chain's CDR3 is CASSHQQGAGANVLTF. Written as DNA, the CDR3 is TGTGCCAGCAGCCACCAACAGGGAGCTGGGGCCAACGTCCTGACTTTC.

This clonotype was picked up a small number of times. V is TRBV6-1 and J is TRBJ1-6; no reliable D call. Per the germline V gene, CDR1 is MNHNS and CDR2 is SASEGT. The V and J ends lost 5 bases and 7 bases respectively, with 15 bases between them. The CDR3 is made up of 15 amino acids. DNA of the CDR3: TGTGCCAGCAGTCACTCAGGTGTGGAGAATTCACCCCTCCACTTT. It yields the protein CASSHSGVENSPLHF.

This clonotype was recorded at least ten times. V and J are TRBV28 and TRBJ2-5; the match to TRBD2 covers 7 bases. Germline V lookup: CDR1 MDHEN, CDR2 SYDVKM. This CDR3 has 17 residues. Unmatched junction bases numbered 14, after V lost 7 bases and J lost 0 bases. The CDR3 DNA sequence: TGTGCCAGCAACCCCTTTCCCCGGGGGGAGAACCAAGAGACCCAGTACTTC. Protein product: CASNPFPRGENQETQYF. Supplemented by reference TRBV28 and TRBJ2-5, the full variable domain reads DVKVTQSSRYLVKRTGEKVFLECVQDMDHENMFWYRQDPGLGLRLIYFSYDVKMKEKGDIPEGYSVSREKKERFSLILESASTNQTSMYLCASNPFPRGENQETQYFGPGTRLLVL.

This clonotype has at least ten counts. This chain links TRBV2 with TRBJ2-3, with D perhaps TRBD2 (7 bases). CDR3 length: 15 amino acids. Trimming left V 8 bases short and J 3 bases short, with 18 bases between. Germline CDR1 reads SNHLY; CDR2 reads FYNNEI. The CDR3 is CASALEGGRTDTQYF. In nucleotides, the CDR3 is TGTGCCAGCGCCCTTGAGGGGGGGAGGACAGATACGCAGTATTTT.

This clonotype was recorded many times. The V and J genes are TRBV6-1 and TRBJ2-7, with D perhaps matching TRBD1 (6 bases). CDR1 is MNHNS, CDR2 SASEGT, per germline. With 5 bases removed from V and 1 base from J, the gap between germline ends came to 21 bases. There are 17 residues in the CDR3. CDR3 in amino acids: CASSYPGTLSSSYEQYF. The DNA of the CDR3 is TGTGCCAGCAGTTACCCCGGGACACTTTCCAGTTCCTACGAGCAGTACTTC.

The chain joins TRBV20-1 to TRBJ2-3; the D gene is possibly TRBD1 (6 bases). This CDR3 has 17 residues. The germline CDR1 and CDR2 sequences are DFQATT and SNEGSKA (reference sequence). V was shortened by 0 bases and J by 2 bases, with 18 bases between the two germline ends. CDR3 protein: CSAREAAGGGPTDTQYF. The DNA for the CDR3 is TGCAGTGCTAGAGAGGCGGCGGGTGGGGGCCCCACAGATACGCAGTATTTT.

This sequence joins TRBV7-8 and TRBJ1-2; D not certain. This CDR3 region has 14 residues. Germline V gives CDR1 SGHVS, CDR2 FQNEAQ. V dropped 5 bases and J dropped 2 bases, with 12 bases sitting between them. In DNA form, the CDR3 reads TGTGCCAGCAGCCCCCCCGGACCGAACTATGGCTACACCTTC. It is translated as CASSPPGPNYGYTF.

The chain carries TRBV12-5 and TRBJ2-7; a weak D match, TRBD2 (6 bases). Trimming took 1 base from V and 7 from J, leaving 11 bases between them. This CDR3 comprises 13 residues. Germline V CDR1 and CDR2: LGHNT, FRNRAP. CDR3 amino acids: CASGLEHGTEQYF. Written as DNA, the CDR3 is TGTGCTAGTGGTTTGGAACACGGGACTGAGCAGTACTTC.

This clonotype occurred many times. For the CDR3, the DNA is TGTGCCAGCAGCCGGGATGCCAACTATGGCTACACCTTC. Protein product: CASSRDANYGYTF. The chain couples TRBV11-2 to TRBJ1-2; no firm D call. Trimming cost V 5 bases and J 2 bases, with 9 bases left between them. This CDR3 comprises 13 residues. Germline V gives CDR1 SGHAT, CDR2 FQNNGV. Combining the CDR3 with reference TRBV11-2 and TRBJ1-2 gives the whole variable domain EAGVAQSPRYKIIEKRQSVAFWCNPISGHATLYWYQQILGQGPKLLIQFQNNGVVDDSQLPKDRFSAERLKGVDSTLKIQPAKLEDSAVYLCASSRDANYGYTFGSGTRLTVV.

This clonotype was recorded many times. This rearrangement joins TRBV20-1 to TRBJ1-1; the match to TRBD1 covers 10 bases. Trimming took 3 bases from V and 4 from J; bases not matched to a gene: 8. This CDR3 contains 15 residues. The germline V gene has CDR1 DFQATT and CDR2 SNEGSKA (reference sequence). The CDR3 DNA follows: TGCAGTGCTAGGGGCCTGGGACAGGGGCCCACTGAAGCTTTCTTT. Translating gives CSARGLGQGPTEAFF.

The sample holds many counts of this clonotype. This CDR3 reads CASRFGTGQSSYNSPLHF. The CDR3 nucleotides read TGCGCCAGCAGATTTGGGACCGGACAGAGCTCCTATAATTCACCCCTCCACTTT. The chain employs TRBV5-1 and TRBJ1-6; TRBD1 is a possible D gene (6 bases). This CDR3 has 18 residues. Germline lookup yields CDR1 SGHRS and CDR2 YFSETQ. V lost 5 bases and J lost 0, with 18 bases in between.

About this clonotype: One end of the junction does not line up with germline, which may come from a read error. The V call is TRBV25-1, the J call TRBJ2-4, with 11 bases matching TRBD2. CDR3 length: 17 residues. CDR1 is MGHDK and CDR2 is SYGVNS in the germline V gene. This chain's CDR3 is CASSAQGLAAAKSIQYF. CDR3 nucleotides: TGTGCCAGCAGTGCCCAGGGACTAGCGGCTGCCAAAAGCATTCAGTACTTC.

Ten or more counts support this clonotype. J is TRBJ2-7 and V is TRBV6-1; D is undetermined. The germline V gene encodes CDR1 MNHNS and CDR2 SASEGT. The CDR3 loop spans 13 amino acids. V was pared by 3 bases and J by 3 bases, with 9 bases between. CDR3 protein: CASSDGTDYEQYF. The CDR3 DNA reads TGTGCCAGCAGTGACGGAACCGACTACGAGCAGTACTTC.

The gene calls are TRBV5-1 and TRBJ2-5; D is perhaps TRBD1 or TRBD2 (5 bases each). The CDR3 has 16 residues. Trimming pared 0 bases from V and 4 bases from J, leaving 16 bases between. CDR1 and CDR2 from the germline V gene are SGHRS and YFSETQ. The CDR3 is CASSLVGAGFTETQYF. CDR3 nucleotides: TGCGCCAGCAGCTTGGTAGGGGCGGGTTTCACAGAGACCCAGTACTTC.

The table lists this clonotype with many counts. The chain links TRBV7-2 to TRBJ1-1, with D possibly TRBD1 on 6 matching bases. The germline gives CDR1 SGHTA, CDR2 FQGNSA. This CDR3 has 14 residues. V lost 1 base to trimming and J lost 5 bases, with 11 bases between them. CDR3: CASSLGRGRTEAFF. CDR3 in DNA: TGTGCCAGCAGCTTAGGTCGGGGGCGGACTGAAGCTTTCTTT.